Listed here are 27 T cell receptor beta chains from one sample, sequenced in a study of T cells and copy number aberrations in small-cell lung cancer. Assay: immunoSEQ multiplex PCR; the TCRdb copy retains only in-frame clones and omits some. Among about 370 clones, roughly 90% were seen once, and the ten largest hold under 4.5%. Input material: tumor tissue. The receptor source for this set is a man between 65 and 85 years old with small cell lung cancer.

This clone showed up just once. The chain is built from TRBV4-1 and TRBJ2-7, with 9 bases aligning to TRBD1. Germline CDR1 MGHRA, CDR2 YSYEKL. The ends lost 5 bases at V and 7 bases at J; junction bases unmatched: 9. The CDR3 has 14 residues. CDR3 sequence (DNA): TGCGCCAGCAGCAAGACAGGGGGGTCGGGAGAGCAGTACTTC. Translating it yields CASSKTGGSGEQYF.

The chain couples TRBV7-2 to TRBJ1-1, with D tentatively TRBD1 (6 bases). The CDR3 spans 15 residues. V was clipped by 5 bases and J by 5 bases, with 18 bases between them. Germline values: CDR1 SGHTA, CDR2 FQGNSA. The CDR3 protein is CASSPRGGGATEAFF. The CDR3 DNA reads TGTGCCAGCAGCCCCCGGGGCGGGGGGGCTACTGAAGCTTTCTTT.

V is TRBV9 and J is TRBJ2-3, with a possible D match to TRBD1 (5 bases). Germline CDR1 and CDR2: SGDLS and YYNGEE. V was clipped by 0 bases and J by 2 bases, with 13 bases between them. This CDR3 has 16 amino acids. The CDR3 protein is CASSVGVGADTDTQYF. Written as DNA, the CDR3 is TGTGCCAGCAGCGTAGGTGTAGGGGCCGACACAGATACGCAGTATTTT.

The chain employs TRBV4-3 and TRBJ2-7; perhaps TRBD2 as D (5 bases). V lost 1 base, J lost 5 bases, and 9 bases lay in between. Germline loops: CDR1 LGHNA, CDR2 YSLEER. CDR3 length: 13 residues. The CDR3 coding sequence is TGCGCCAGCAGCCAAGCTGGAGCGGACGAGCAGTACTTC. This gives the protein CASSQAGADEQYF.

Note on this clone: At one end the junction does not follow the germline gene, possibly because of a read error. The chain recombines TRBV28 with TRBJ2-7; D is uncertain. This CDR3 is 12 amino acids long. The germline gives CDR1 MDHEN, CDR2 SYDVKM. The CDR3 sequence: CASSADSYEQYF. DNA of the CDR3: TGTGCCAGCAGCGCAGACTCCTACGAGCAATACTTC.

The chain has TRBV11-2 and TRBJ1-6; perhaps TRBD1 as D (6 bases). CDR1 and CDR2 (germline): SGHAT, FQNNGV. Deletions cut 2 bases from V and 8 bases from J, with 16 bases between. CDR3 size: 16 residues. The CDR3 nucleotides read TGTGCCAGCAGCTTACAAAGGGGGGTCGCGGATTCACCCCTCCACTTT. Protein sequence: CASSLQRGVADSPLHF.

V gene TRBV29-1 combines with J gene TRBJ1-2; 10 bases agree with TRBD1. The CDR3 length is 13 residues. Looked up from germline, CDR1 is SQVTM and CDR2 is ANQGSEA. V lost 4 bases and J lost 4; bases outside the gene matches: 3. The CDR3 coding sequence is TGCAGCGTTGGGACAGGGGGATTCTATGGCTACACCTTC. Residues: CSVGTGGFYGYTF.

The CDR3 sequence: CASTSPHQPQHF. The CDR3 nucleotides are TGTGCCAGCACCTCCCCCCATCAGCCCCAGCATTTT. This sequence joins TRBV28 and TRBJ1-5; D unclear. The germline V and J ends were trimmed by 7 bases and 5 bases, with 9 bases remaining between them. The CDR3 has 12 amino acids. Per germline, CDR1 MDHEN and CDR2 SYDVKM.

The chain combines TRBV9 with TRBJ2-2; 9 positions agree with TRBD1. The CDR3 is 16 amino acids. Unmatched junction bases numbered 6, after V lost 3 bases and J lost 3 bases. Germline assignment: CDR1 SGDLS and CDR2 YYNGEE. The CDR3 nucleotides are TGTGCCAGCAGCGCCCGGACAGGGGCCTACACCGGGGAGCTGTTTTTT. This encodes CASSARTGAYTGELFF.

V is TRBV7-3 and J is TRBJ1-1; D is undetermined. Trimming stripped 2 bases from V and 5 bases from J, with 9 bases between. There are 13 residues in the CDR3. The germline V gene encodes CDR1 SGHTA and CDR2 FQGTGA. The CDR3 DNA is TGTGCCAGCAGCTTAGGAATGGGAACTGAAGCTTTCTTT. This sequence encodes CASSLGMGTEAFF.

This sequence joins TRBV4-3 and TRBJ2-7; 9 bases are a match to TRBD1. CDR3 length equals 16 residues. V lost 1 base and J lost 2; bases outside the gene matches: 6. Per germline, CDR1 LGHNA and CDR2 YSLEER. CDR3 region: CASSQATGQGPYEQYF. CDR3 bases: TGCGCCAGCAGCCAAGCCACGGGACAGGGACCCTACGAGCAGTACTTC.

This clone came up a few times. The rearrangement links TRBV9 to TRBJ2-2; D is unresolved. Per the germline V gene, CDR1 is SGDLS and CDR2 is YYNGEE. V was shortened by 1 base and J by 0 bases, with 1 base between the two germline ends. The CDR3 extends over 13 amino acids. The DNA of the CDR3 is TGTGCCAGCAGCGTAACGAACACCGGGGAGCTGTTTTTT. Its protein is CASSVTNTGELFF.

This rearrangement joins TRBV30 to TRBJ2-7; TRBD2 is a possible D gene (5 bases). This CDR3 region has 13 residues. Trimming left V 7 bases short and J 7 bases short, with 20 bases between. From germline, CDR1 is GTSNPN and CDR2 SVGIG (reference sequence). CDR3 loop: CASRRGHPGEQYF. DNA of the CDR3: TGTGCCTCCAGACGTGGCCATCCGGGAGAGCAGTACTTC.

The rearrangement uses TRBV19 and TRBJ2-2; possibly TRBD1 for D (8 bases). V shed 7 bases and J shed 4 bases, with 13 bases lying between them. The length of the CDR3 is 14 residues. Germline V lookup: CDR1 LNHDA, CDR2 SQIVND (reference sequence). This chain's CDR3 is CASITGGGTGELFF. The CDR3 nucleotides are TGTGCCAGTATTACAGGGGGGGGCACCGGGGAGCTGTTTTTT. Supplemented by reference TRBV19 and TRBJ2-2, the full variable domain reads DGGITQSPKYLFRKEGQNVTLSCEQNLNHDAMYWYRQDPGQGLRLIYYSQIVNDFQKGDIAEGYSVSREKKESFPLTVTSAQKNPTAFYLCASITGGGTGELFFGEGSRLTVL.

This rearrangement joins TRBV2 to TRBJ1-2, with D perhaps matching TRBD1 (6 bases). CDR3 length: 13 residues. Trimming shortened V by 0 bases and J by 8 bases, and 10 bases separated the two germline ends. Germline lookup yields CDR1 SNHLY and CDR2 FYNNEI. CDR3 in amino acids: CASSEAEGGGYTF. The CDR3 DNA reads TGTGCCAGCAGTGAAGCAGAGGGGGGGGGCTACACCTTC. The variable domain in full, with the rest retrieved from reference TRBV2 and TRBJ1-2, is EPEVTQTPSHQVTQMGQEVILRCVPISNHLYFYWYRQILGQKVEFLVSFYNNEISEKSEIFDDQFSVERPDGSNFTLKIRSTKLEDSAMYFCASSEAEGGGYTFGSGTRLTVV.

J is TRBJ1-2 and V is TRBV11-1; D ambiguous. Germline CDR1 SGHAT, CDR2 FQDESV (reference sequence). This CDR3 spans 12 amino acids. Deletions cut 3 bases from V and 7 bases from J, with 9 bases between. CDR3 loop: CASSFDRRGYTF. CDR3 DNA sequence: TGTGCCAGCAGCTTTGACCGGCGTGGCTACACCTTC. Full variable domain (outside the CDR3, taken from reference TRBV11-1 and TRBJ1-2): EAEVAQSPRYKITEKSQAVAFWCDPISGHATLYWYRQILGQGPELLVQFQDESVVDDSQLPKDRFSAERLKGVDSTLKIQPAELGDSAMYLCASSFDRRGYTFGSGTRLTVV.

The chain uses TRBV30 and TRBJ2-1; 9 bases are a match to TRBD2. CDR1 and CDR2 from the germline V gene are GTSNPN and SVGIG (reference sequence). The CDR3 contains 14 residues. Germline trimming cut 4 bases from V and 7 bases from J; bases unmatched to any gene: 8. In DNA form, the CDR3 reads TGTGCCTGGATGGGCAGCGGGAGGAGGAATGAGCAGTTCTTC. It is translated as CAWMGSGRRNEQFF.

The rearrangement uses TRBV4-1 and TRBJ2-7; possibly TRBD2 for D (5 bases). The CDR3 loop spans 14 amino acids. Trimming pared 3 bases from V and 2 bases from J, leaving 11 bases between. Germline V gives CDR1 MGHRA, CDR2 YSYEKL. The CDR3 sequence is CASSQLAETYEQYF. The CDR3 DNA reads TGCGCCAGCAGCCAGCTAGCAGAAACCTACGAGCAGTACTTC.

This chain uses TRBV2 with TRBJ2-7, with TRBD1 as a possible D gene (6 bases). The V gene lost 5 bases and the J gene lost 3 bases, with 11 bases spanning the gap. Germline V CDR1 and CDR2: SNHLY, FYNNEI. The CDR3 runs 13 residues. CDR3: CASSPWDNYEQYF. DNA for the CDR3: TGTGCCAGCAGTCCCTGGGACAACTACGAGCAGTACTTC.

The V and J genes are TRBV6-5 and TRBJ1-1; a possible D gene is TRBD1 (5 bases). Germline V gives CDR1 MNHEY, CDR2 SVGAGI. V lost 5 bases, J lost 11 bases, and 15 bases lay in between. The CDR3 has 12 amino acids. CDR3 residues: CASSGSGSLAFF. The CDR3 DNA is TGTGCCAGCAGTGGCTCAGGGTCCCTGGCTTTCTTT.

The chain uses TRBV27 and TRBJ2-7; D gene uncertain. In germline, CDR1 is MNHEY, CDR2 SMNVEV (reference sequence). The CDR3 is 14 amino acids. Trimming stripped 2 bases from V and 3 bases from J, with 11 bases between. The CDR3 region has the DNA TGTGCCAGCAGTTTAGGTCCCCACATCTACGAGCAGTACTTC. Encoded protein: CASSLGPHIYEQYF.

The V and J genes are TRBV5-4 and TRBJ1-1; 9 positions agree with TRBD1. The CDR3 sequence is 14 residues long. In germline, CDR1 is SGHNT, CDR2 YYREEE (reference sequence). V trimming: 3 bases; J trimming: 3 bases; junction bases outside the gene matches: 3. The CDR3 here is CASSSRTGDTEAFF. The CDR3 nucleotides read TGTGCCAGCAGCTCCCGGACAGGGGACACTGAAGCTTTCTTT.

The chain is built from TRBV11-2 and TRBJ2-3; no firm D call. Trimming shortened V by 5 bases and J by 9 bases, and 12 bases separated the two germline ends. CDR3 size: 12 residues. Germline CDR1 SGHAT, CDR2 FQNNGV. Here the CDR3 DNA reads TGTGCCAGCAGCCCTCTCGGCGCAACGCAGTATTTT. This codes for CASSPLGATQYF. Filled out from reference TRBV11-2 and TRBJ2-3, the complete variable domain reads EAGVAQSPRYKIIEKRQSVAFWCNPISGHATLYWYQQILGQGPKLLIQFQNNGVVDDSQLPKDRFSAERLKGVDSTLKIQPAKLEDSAVYLCASSPLGATQYFGPGTRLTVL.

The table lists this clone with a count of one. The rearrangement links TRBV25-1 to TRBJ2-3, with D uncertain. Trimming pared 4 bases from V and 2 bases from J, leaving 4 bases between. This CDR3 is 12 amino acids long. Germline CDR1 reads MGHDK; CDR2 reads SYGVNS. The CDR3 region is CASSGFTDTQYF. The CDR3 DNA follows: TGTGCCAGCAGTGGATTCACAGATACGCAGTATTTT.

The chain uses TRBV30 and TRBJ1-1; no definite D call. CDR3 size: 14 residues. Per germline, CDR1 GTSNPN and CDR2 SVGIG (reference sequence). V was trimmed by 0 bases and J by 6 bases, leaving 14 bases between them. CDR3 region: CAWSVGKHNAEAFF. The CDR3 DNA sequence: TGTGCCTGGAGTGTAGGAAAACATAACGCTGAAGCTTTCTTT.

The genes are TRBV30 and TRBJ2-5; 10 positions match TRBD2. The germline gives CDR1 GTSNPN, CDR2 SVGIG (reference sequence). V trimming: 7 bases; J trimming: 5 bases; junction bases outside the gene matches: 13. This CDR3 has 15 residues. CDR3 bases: TGTGCCTCCACGAGCGAGCGGGAGGGCCGGGAGACCCAGTACTTC. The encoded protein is CASTSEREGRETQYF.

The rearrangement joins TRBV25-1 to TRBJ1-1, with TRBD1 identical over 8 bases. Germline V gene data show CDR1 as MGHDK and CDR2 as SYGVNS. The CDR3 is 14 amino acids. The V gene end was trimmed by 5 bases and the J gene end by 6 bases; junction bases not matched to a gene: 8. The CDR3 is CASSPVDRDAEAFF. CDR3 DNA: TGTGCCAGCAGTCCCGTGGACAGGGACGCTGAAGCTTTCTTT.